The source of this T cell receptor beta chain is a study of shared clonotypes between healthy human individuals. Study as a whole: Two female and a few male donors aged 18 to 49 were enrolled. Study-wide points: Clonotypes which were not shared had lower generation probabilities than clonotypes that all four donors shared. What naive subsets generally showed was a larger estimated richness than memory subsets showed.

Sequencing was performed with immunoSEQ multiplex PCR; in TCRdb, only in-frame clones are kept and a portion is missing. The sample includes roughly 300,000 clones, 70% to 75% of them seen just once. Between the trimmed V and J ends, which lost 1 base and 2 bases, there was a span of 10 bases. Germline CDR1 and CDR2: SGHRS and YFSETQ. The CDR3 is made up of 15 amino acids. This clone was seen at least ten times. As yet, its antigen is unknown. The receptor comes from a man aged 25-40 years in good health. The chain is built from TRBV5-1 and TRBJ2-1; D unresolved. Sequencing was done on a sample of memory CD4+ T cells sorted from blood. The subset: CD45RA-negative fraction. The CDR3 here is CASSLQDVTYNEQFF. In nucleotides, the CDR3 is TGCGCCAGCAGCTTGCAGGACGTAACCTACAATGAGCAGTTCTTC.